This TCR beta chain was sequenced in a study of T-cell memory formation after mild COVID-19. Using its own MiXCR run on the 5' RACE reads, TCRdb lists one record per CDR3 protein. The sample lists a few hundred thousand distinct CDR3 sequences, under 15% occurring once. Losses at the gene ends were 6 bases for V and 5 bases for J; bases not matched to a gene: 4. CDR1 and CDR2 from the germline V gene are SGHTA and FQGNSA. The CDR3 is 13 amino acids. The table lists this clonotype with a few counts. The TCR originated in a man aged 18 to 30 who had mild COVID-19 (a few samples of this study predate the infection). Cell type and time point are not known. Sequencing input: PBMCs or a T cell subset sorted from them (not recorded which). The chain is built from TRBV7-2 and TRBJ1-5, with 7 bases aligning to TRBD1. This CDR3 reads CASRADRDQPQHF. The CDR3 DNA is TGTGCCAGCAGAGCCGACAGGGATCAGCCCCAGCATTTT.